The 25 T cell receptor beta chains below come from one sample, sequenced in a study of metastatic and nonmetastatic thyroid tumors (dated by TCRdb to about 2020). No patient had received any treatment before thyroid surgery. Preparation of the library involved PCR. These reads were obtained on an Illumina HiSeq 4000. Using fastp trimming at Q25 and MiXCR clonotype assembly, TCRdb reanalyzed the public sequencing data and kept in-frame beta chains. Within this sample are 17,000 or so clones, with approximately 27% of them counted one time only. The ten top clones hold roughly a sixth of the sample. The specimen was tumor tissue. Receptor source: a female donor with papillary thyroid cancer or a benign thyroid nodule (not recorded which). Some clones in this sample may be carry-over from other donors' samples.

Only a few counts were recorded for this clone. The rearrangement joins TRBV24-1 to TRBJ1-5; 7 nucleotides agree with TRBD1. The germline CDR1 and CDR2 sequences are KGHDR and SFDVKD. The CDR3 runs 15 residues. CDR3 DNA: TGTGAAACCAGTGCGCGACAGGGTAACAATCAGCCCCAGCATTTT. It translates to CETSARQGNNQPQHF.

V usage is TRBV5-6 and J usage is TRBJ1-5; D call uncertain. Germline V gene lookup returns CDR1 SGHDT and CDR2 YYEEEE. The CDR3 spans 14 residues. V lost 1 base, J lost 5 bases, and 10 bases lay in between. The CDR3 region is CASSLLPVHQPQHF. CDR3 DNA: TGTGCCAGCAGCTTGTTGCCAGTCCATCAGCCCCAGCATTTT.

This clone came up a few times. The chain uses TRBV27 and TRBJ2-7; 12 bases agree with TRBD2. Germline CDR1 reads MNHEY; CDR2 reads SMNVEV (reference sequence). This CDR3 comprises 15 residues. The J segment lost 3 bases and the V segment lost 5 bases, leaving 5 bases of the junction unmatched. The CDR3 reads CASSLGLAGLYEQYF. The CDR3 nucleotides are TGTGCCAGCAGTCTCGGACTAGCGGGACTCTACGAGCAGTACTTC.

This clone showed up just once. The chain couples TRBV7-2 to TRBJ2-7; tentatively, D is TRBD2 (5 bases). The CDR3 consists of 15 residues. Trimming left V 5 bases short and J 5 bases short, with 19 bases between. Germline values: CDR1 SGHTA, CDR2 FQGNSA. The CDR3 loop is CASSPAGRAGDEQYF. DNA of the CDR3: TGTGCCAGCAGCCCCGCTGGGCGGGCTGGGGACGAGCAGTACTTC.

There are a few counts of this clone. The chain joins TRBV27 to TRBJ2-1, with 7 bases fitting TRBD2. CDR1 MNHEY and CDR2 SMNVEV come from the germline V gene (reference sequence). This CDR3 is built from 13 residues. Unmatched junction bases numbered 5, after V lost 5 bases and J lost 7 bases. DNA of the CDR3: TGTGCCAGCAGTCAGTATAGCGGGAATGAGCAGTTCTTC. This encodes CASSQYSGNEQFF.

This clone was observed a few times. The chain combines TRBV5-4 with TRBJ1-5; D not certain. The germline V gene has CDR1 SGHNT and CDR2 YYREEE (reference sequence). This CDR3 has 12 residues. V was pared by 5 bases and J by 6 bases, with 9 bases between. CDR3 in amino acids: CASSNLGQPQHF. The CDR3 DNA reads TGTGCCAGCAGTAACTTGGGTCAGCCCCAGCATTTT.

The V call is TRBV20-1, the J call TRBJ2-7; 13 bases fit TRBD2. Germline V lookup: CDR1 DFQATT, CDR2 SNEGSKA (reference sequence). V lost 1 base to trimming and J lost 4 bases; unmatched junction nucleotides: 7. CDR3 length: 16 amino acids. CDR3 sequence reads: CSARGGLAGLIYEQYF. The DNA for the CDR3 is TGCAGTGCTAGAGGGGGACTAGCGGGATTAATTTACGAGCAGTACTTC.

Notes on this clone: This sequence may be a read error, since a much larger clone differs from it by one base. The chain has TRBV7-9 and TRBJ1-1; D gene ambiguous. The V end was cut by 5 bases, the J end by 11 bases, with 12 bases between. The germline gives CDR1 SEHNR, CDR2 FQNEAQ (reference sequence). The CDR3 consists of 11 residues. The CDR3 here is CASSVGLGAFF. The CDR3 DNA is TGTGCCAGCAGCGTCGGGTTGGGGGCTTTCTTT.

The chain is built from TRBV20-1 and TRBJ2-1, with 8 bases fitting TRBD2. The J segment lost 3 bases and the V segment lost 5 bases, leaving 9 bases of the junction unmatched. The CDR3 covers 15 residues. Germline V lookup: CDR1 DFQATT, CDR2 SNEGSKA (reference sequence). This CDR3 is CSAPPGLEGYNEQFF. The CDR3 coding sequence is TGCAGTGCTCCTCCGGGACTAGAGGGCTACAATGAGCAGTTCTTC.

In the case of this clone: Given a much more abundant clone one base away, this may be a read error. The chain carries TRBV7-9 and TRBJ2-5, with unresolved D. Germline CDR1 reads SEHNR; CDR2 reads FQNEAQ (reference sequence). V was clipped by 1 base and J by 8 bases, with 2 bases between them. The CDR3 sequence is 10 residues long. The DNA for the CDR3 is TGTGCCAGCAGCTTAGATACCCAGTACTTC. Translation: CASSLDTQYF.

This clone was detected ten times or more. This rearrangement joins TRBV4-3 to TRBJ2-1, with TRBD2 identical over 7 bases. V shed 0 bases, J shed 7 bases, and the junction held 21 bases outside the gene matches. CDR1 and CDR2 (germline): LGHNA, YSLEER. The CDR3 loop spans 20 amino acids. CDR3 sequence: CASSQDRPTSTYGVGNEQFF. Written as DNA, the CDR3 is TGCGCCAGCAGCCAAGACAGGCCGACTAGCACATACGGAGTTGGGAATGAGCAGTTCTTC.

This clone was seen many times. V usage is TRBV11-2 and J usage is TRBJ2-5; a weak D match, TRBD1 (5 bases). Per germline, CDR1 SGHAT and CDR2 FQNNGV. V dropped 1 base and J dropped 3 bases, with 15 bases sitting between them. CDR3 size: 16 residues. The CDR3 reads CASSLGVGQGKETQYF. In nucleotides, the CDR3 is TGTGCCAGCAGCTTAGGGGTAGGGCAGGGTAAAGAGACCCAGTACTTC.

This clone has ten or more counts. The chain carries TRBV20-1 and TRBJ1-6, with TRBD1 matching over 7 bases. Germline CDR1 DFQATT, CDR2 SNEGSKA (reference sequence). The CDR3 sequence is 15 residues long. V was pared by 2 bases and J by 4 bases, with 5 bases of the junction left unmatched. The CDR3 sequence is CSARSPTGYNSPLHF. CDR3 DNA sequence: TGCAGTGCTAGAAGCCCGACAGGGTATAATTCACCCCTCCACTTT.

The chain combines TRBV20-1 with TRBJ2-7; TRBD2 agrees at 7 bases. Germline CDR1 reads DFQATT; CDR2 reads SNEGSKA (reference sequence). CDR3 length: 11 amino acids. J gave up 4 bases and V 6 bases, and 3 bases lay outside the gene matches. The CDR3 DNA reads as TGCAGTGCAGGACTAGAGTACGAGCAGTACTTC. Its protein is CSAGLEYEQYF.

The chain joins TRBV10-3 to TRBJ2-4; either TRBD1 or TRBD2 may fit D (5 bases each). Germline CDR1 is ENHRY and CDR2 is SYGVKD. This CDR3 contains 18 residues. The ends were cut back, 4 bases at V and 8 bases at J, with 27 bases in the middle. The CDR3 region is CAISVGSGGGGMGYIQYF. The CDR3 coding sequence is TGTGCCATCAGTGTAGGAAGTGGCGGTGGGGGTATGGGATACATTCAGTACTTC.

V is TRBV6-1 and J is TRBJ1-3; D not resolved. The V gene's germline CDR1 is MNHNS and CDR2 SASEGT. CDR3 size: 15 residues. V was shortened by 8 bases and J by 0 bases, with 14 bases between the two germline ends. CDR3 sequence: CASGVGAASGNTIYF. The CDR3 DNA reads as TGTGCCAGCGGGGTCGGCGCGGCCTCTGGAAACACCATATATTTT.

V gene TRBV20-1 combines with J gene TRBJ2-1; 14 nucleotides align to TRBD2. The germline V gene encodes CDR1 DFQATT and CDR2 SNEGSKA (reference sequence). V shed 6 bases and J 8 bases; nucleotides not matched to a gene: 6. CDR3 length: 14 amino acids. CDR3 DNA sequence: TGCAGTGCGTCTAGACTAGCGGGAGGGGATGAGCAGTTCTTC. This encodes CSASRLAGGDEQFF.

This clone was counted a few times. V and J are TRBV15 and TRBJ2-2; no definite D call. V was clipped by 0 bases and J by 7 bases, with 9 bases between them. The CDR3 totals 14 residues. The V gene's germline CDR1 is LNHNV and CDR2 YYDKDF (reference sequence). The CDR3 DNA reads as TGTGCCACCAGCAGAGAGCGTTGGGGCGGGGAGCTGTTTTTT. Encoded protein: CATSRERWGGELFF. Using reference TRBV15 and TRBJ2-2 for the parts outside the CDR3, the full variable domain is DAMVIQNPRYQVTQFGKPVTLSCSQTLNHNVMYWYQQKSSQAPKLLFHYYDKDFNNEADTPDNFQSRRPNTSFCFLDIRSPGLGDTAMYLCATSRERWGGELFFGEGSRLTVL.

This clone was recorded at least ten times. J is TRBJ1-4 and V is TRBV5-1; 7 nucleotides agree with TRBD1. The CDR3 runs 17 residues. CDR1 is SGHRS and CDR2 is YFSETQ in the germline V gene. Germline trimming cut 0 bases from V and 1 base from J; bases unmatched to any gene: 6. The CDR3 sequence is CASSLEPGGGTNEKLFF. For the CDR3, the DNA is TGCGCCAGCAGCTTGGAACCAGGGGGTGGAACTAATGAAAAACTGTTTTTT.

A word on this clone: Given a much more abundant clone one base away, this may be a read error. Additional DNA sequences in this sample encode the identical CDR3. The CDR3, as DNA: TGTGCCAGCAGCTCCCCAGATACTCAGTATTTT. This translates into CASSSPDTQYF. The chain is built from TRBV11-2 and TRBJ2-3; D gene unclear. Germline CDR1 and CDR2: SGHAT and FQNNGV. The CDR3 has 11 residues.

This clone showed up many times. The chain carries TRBV10-2 and TRBJ2-7; 9 nucleotides line up with TRBD2. The V gene's germline CDR1 is WSHSY and CDR2 SAAADI. With 3 bases clipped from V and 3 bases from J, the junction kept 6 bases outside the gene matches. CDR3 size: 15 residues. CDR3 sequence (DNA): TGCGCCAGCAGTGAAGGTCTAGCGGGGTACTACGAGCAGTACTTC. This encodes CASSEGLAGYYEQYF.

This clone appeared many times. A read error may be the cause here, since a much bigger clone is one base away. This sample also contains other DNA sequences that code for the same CDR3. The gene calls are TRBV7-9 and TRBJ2-3; D is unclear. Germline loops: CDR1 SEHNR, CDR2 FQNEAQ (reference sequence). Trimming shortened V by 0 bases and J by 6 bases, and 7 bases separated the two germline ends. The CDR3 runs 13 residues. CDR3 bases: TGTGCCAGCAGCTTAGCGCAGAGGGATACGCAGTATTTT. Residues: CASSLAQRDTQYF. Variable domain in full (rest from reference TRBV7-9 and TRBJ2-3): DTGVSQNPRHKITKRGQNVTFRCDPISEHNRLYWYRQTLGQGPEFLTYFQNEAQLEKSRLLSDRFSAERPKGSFSTLEIQRTEQGDSAMYLCASSLAQRDTQYFGPGTRLTVL.

This clone has only a few counts. This chain connects TRBV28 to TRBJ1-3; D remains unclear. The V end lost 6 bases, the J end lost 8 bases, and 26 bases lay between the germline ends. Germline CDR1 is MDHEN and CDR2 is SYDVKM. The CDR3 loop spans 17 amino acids. CDR3 DNA sequence: TGTGCCAGCAGATTAGAAGTAGGGTCTGTGAGTGGGGACACCATATATTTT. This sequence encodes CASRLEVGSVSGDTIYF.

In its sample, this clone was seen many times. A much larger clonotype is one base distant, so this may be a read error. The sample contains more than one DNA sequence encoding this CDR3. The rearrangement uses TRBV12-3 or TRBV12-4 and TRBJ2-2; D might be TRBD2 (5 bases). V dropped 1 base and J dropped 6 bases, with 12 bases sitting between them. The CDR3 is 15 residues long. The CDR3 DNA follows: TGTGCCAGCAGTTTAGGACAAGGACTGGCCGGGGAGCTGTTTTTT. As protein: CASSLGQGLAGELFF.

This clone was observed a handful of times. The CDR3 sequence is CASSGTGGGYTF. The CDR3 coding sequence is TGTGCCAGCAGCGGGACCGGGGGGGGCTACACCTTC. This chain links TRBV7-2 with TRBJ1-2; D may be TRBD1 (5 bases). Germline V gives CDR1 SGHTA, CDR2 FQGNSA. The CDR3 has 12 residues. Trimming removed 5 bases at V and 8 bases at J, with 12 bases between.